This entry describes one T cell receptor (beta chain). Its antigen is as yet unknown. The data were obtained in a study of post-analysis software for immune sequencing data. Study summary: As for disease course, relapsing-remitting, secondary progressive and progressive-relapsing multiple sclerosis were all included.

CDR1 and CDR2 (germline): DFQATT, SNEGSKA (reference sequence). The CDR3 contains 16 residues. The V end was cut by 2 bases, the J end by 2 bases, with 19 bases between. Study-level results: The normalized Chao1 diversity of multiple sclerosis patients was significantly lower than that of controls. Four or five TRBV segments (TRBV5-6, TRBV5-1 and TRBV20-1 among them) occurred more frequently in patients than in controls.

Researchers reported that TCR beta cDNA libraries carried unique molecular identifiers. Yield was 450,000 to 650,000 cDNA molecules from approximately 0.95 to 9.8 million T cells. TCRdb used MiXCR to reprocess the PCR reads, holding one entry per CDR3 protein. This repertoire shows approximately 730,000 distinct CDR3 sequences, about 27% found once; its top ten account for about 0.5%. The sample taken for sequencing was blood. This clonotype was sampled from a girl aged 5 to 17 with multiple sclerosis. V gene TRBV20-1 combines with J gene TRBJ2-7, with D perhaps matching TRBD1 (5 bases). For the CDR3, the DNA is TGCAGTGCTAGACTTTTAATCGGACAAGACACCTACGAGCAGTACTTC. Translation: CSARLLIGQDTYEQYF.